This T cell receptor (beta chain) originates from a study of T cells in Graves' hyperthyroidism and ophthalmopathy. Trimming left V 1 base short and J 6 bases short, with 14 bases between. CDR1 is GTSNPN and CDR2 is SVGIG in the germline V gene (reference sequence). CDR3 length: 14 residues. RNA transcripts provided the source from which TCR beta CDR3 regions were amplified. First-round RT-PCR of the TCR CDR3 relied on the HTBI primer set. Via MiXCR, TCRdb re-called the multiplex PCR reads, giving one row per CDR3 protein. This table has roughly 400,000 distinct CDR3 sequences, 25% appearing once. The chain has TRBV30 and TRBJ2-3, with D hard to call. Sample: blood. The TCR comes from a man aged 45-60 years with Graves' hyperthyroidism. CDR3 residues: CAWSGGSLSDTQYF. In nucleotides, the CDR3 is TGTGCCTGGAGTGGTGGCTCTCTGTCGGATACGCAGTATTTT.